The T cell receptor (beta chain) under discussion was sequenced for a study of blood T cell repertoires in COVID-19 (dated by TCRdb to 2019 to 2021). Background for the entire study: Samples covering the acute and convalescent phases of COVID-19 were provided by collaborators in the United States, Italy and Spain. The material from the prospective study consisted of cDNA or gDNA derived from T cells, B-cell-depleted T cells, or PBMCs. Deeply sampled blood TCRbeta repertoires from subjects exposed to, actively infected with, or recovered from COVID-19 were included in the dataset. The repertoires were released in a freely available public database meant as a resource for research on the immune response to SARS-CoV-2. Samples were obtained from the ongoing ImmuneRACE study (first 160 participants) and from about 1,300 subjects provided by 6 global collaborators. The sample metadata nearly always contained a de-identified subject ID, COVID-19 status, age in years and sex. HLA class I and class II types, where available, came from metadata supplied by the sample provider rather than from assay-based typing.

The CDR3 numbers 14 residues from cysteine through phenylalanine. Just the 42-base CDR3 DNA is kept, in frame starting at base 1. Germline trimming: 2 bases from V, 11 bases from J; junction bases outside gene matches: 8. As encoded in the germline V gene, CDR1 is SGHDT while CDR2 is YYEEEE. TCRbeta CDR3 regions were amplified from genomic DNA using the immunoSEQ Assay, a bias-controlled multiplex PCR. The authors' pipeline ran thus. Nucleated cell counts per sample were estimated from amplification of reference gene primers within the assay. To quantify the absolute abundance of each unique TCRbeta CDR3 rearrangement, sequence reads were collapsed and filtered. For each sample, productive Simpson clonality was calculated by taking the square root of Simpson's diversity index across productive rearrangements. The table was pulled from immuneACCESS by TCRdb, which kept in-frame rearrangements only. Such tables lose some clones; where checked, under half of the loss comes from unresolved V genes, and the rest has no known cause. That table furnishes V, J and clone size, whereas the DNA furnished D and trimming. This sample comprises a few hundred thousand clones, approximately 87% of them detected only once. Approximately 9.3% of the sample belongs to the ten largest clones.

A word on this clone: Its recognized antigen is unknown. One base away there is no much larger clone; base qualities are not given.

Summary of the overall study and its limitations: Clinical and demographic metadata were provided uncurated, with the amount varying by source and participant.

In the prospective study, participants were about 18 to 90 years old, resided in fewer than 25 geographic areas of the United States, and were enrolled through a virtual design. Cohort assignment in the prospective study relied on participant-reported clinical history from a screening survey and a study questionnaire. Recovered participants in ImmuneRACE Cohort 3 were defined as having two consecutive negative NP/OP PCR tests, clearance from a healthcare professional, or resolution of symptoms. Each participant in the prospective study had whole blood, serum and a nasopharyngeal or oropharyngeal swab collected by mobile phlebotomists. Prospective study participants could optionally give additional blood draws and questionnaires over an approximately 2-month period. Blood samples from the prospective study were shipped frozen or at room temperature prior to DNA extraction.

The sample consisted of PBMCs or T cells enriched from blood (not recorded which). This sequence was found in a woman aged 50 to 60 who had recovered from COVID-19. The receptor chain draws on TRBV5-6 and TRBJ2-1; the central 9 bases match TRBD2. The CDR3 reads CASSFAGLAIKQFF. The DNA sequence follows: TGTGCCAGCAGCTTTGCGGGACTAGCAATTAAGCAGTTCTTC.